The 14 T cell receptor beta chains below were found in one sample sequenced in a study of CXCR3-negative and CXCR3-positive naive CD8 T cells. 5' RACE that incorporated UMI labels was used to prepare the TRB cDNA libraries. For each CDR3 protein, TCRdb gives one entry from its re-call of the 5' RACE reads, without DNA. Its listing shows about 6,700 distinct CDR3 sequences. Sequences were obtained from naive CXCR3- CD8+ T cells from blood. Subset defined: CD45RO-CCR7+CD27+CD95- naive CD8+ T cells lacking CXCR3 (TNR3-). These receptor sequences come from a human donor in good health. Some clones in this sample may be carry-over from other donors' samples.

This chain joins TRBV2 and TRBJ2-5; TCRdb indicates TRBD1, and absent DNA this call remains unverified. The V gene's germline CDR1 is SNHLY and CDR2 FYNNEI. The CDR3 totals 15 residues. This CDR3 is CASSETGGAGETQYF.

The chain couples TRBV19 to TRBJ1-1; lacking DNA, the TRBD1 call made by TCRdb goes unchecked. The CDR3 sequence is 15 residues long. In germline, CDR1 is LNHDA, CDR2 SQIVND (reference sequence). CDR3 sequence: CASLGTGSGNTEAFF.

This clonotype shows up as medium-sized by frequency. V gene TRBV7-8 combines with J gene TRBJ2-3; TCRdb outputs TRBD2, but without DNA this stays unchecked. Per the germline V gene, CDR1 is SGHVS and CDR2 is FQNEAQ. There are 18 residues in the CDR3. The CDR3 sequence: CASSSEPGLAGGTDTQYF.

The V and J genes are TRBV3-1 and TRBJ1-3. The germline gives CDR1 LGHDT, CDR2 YNNKEL (reference sequence). This CDR3 has 15 amino acids. The CDR3 protein is CASSQETDSGNTIYF.

The chain uses TRBV3-1 and TRBJ2-4; TCRdb lists TRBD1, though no DNA is available to test this call. The germline V gene encodes CDR1 LGHDT and CDR2 YNNKEL (reference sequence). CDR3 length: 14 amino acids. This CDR3 reads CASTSGQPQNIQYF.

This clonotype registers medium-sized by frequency. The gene calls are TRBV29-1 and TRBJ2-7; as DNA is missing, the TRBD1 call by TCRdb cannot be tested. Germline values: CDR1 SQVTM, CDR2 ANQGSEA. CDR3 length equals 12 residues. This CDR3 is CSVAGPLNEQYF.

Its frequency marks this clonotype as medium-sized (0.01 to 0.1%). The rearrangement uses TRBV29-1 and TRBJ2-7; no DNA is available, so the TRBD1 call from TCRdb remains unchecked. In germline, CDR1 is SQVTM, CDR2 ANQGSEA. This CDR3 comprises 11 residues. This CDR3 is CSVHTGAEQYF.

The chain couples TRBV9 to TRBJ1-2. The CDR3 spans 15 residues. From germline, CDR1 is SGDLS and CDR2 YYNGEE. The chain's CDR3 is CASSISGTSNYGYTF.

The chain carries TRBV29-1 and TRBJ2-7; TCRdb's D gene call, TRBD1, goes unchecked for lack of DNA. Germline CDR1 and CDR2: SQVTM and ANQGSEA. CDR3 length equals 13 residues. The CDR3 protein is CSVEGGVILEQYF.

This sequence joins TRBV5-1 and TRBJ2-7; the TCRdb D gene call, TRBD1, has no DNA to confirm it. The germline V gene encodes CDR1 SGHRS and CDR2 YFSETQ. CDR3 length equals 18 residues. CDR3 sequence reads: CASSLGLLEGTAAYEQYF.

This clonotype is identified as medium-sized (0.01 to 0.1%) from frequency. The chain joins TRBV11-2 to TRBJ2-1; TCRdb returns TRBD2, unconfirmable since there is no DNA. The CDR3 is 14 amino acids. The V gene's germline CDR1 is SGHAT and CDR2 FQNNGV. The CDR3 spells CASSFSGSYNEQFF.

The chain is built from TRBV7-3 and TRBJ2-2; the TCRdb call, TRBD2, lacks DNA for checking. The CDR3 is 18 residues long. The germline V gene encodes CDR1 SGHTA and CDR2 FQGTGA. The CDR3 sequence is CASSLVGSSGAWPRELFF.

The chain employs TRBV28 and TRBJ2-7; no DNA is available, so the TRBD1 call from TCRdb remains unchecked. Per the germline V gene, CDR1 is MDHEN and CDR2 is SYDVKM. The CDR3 is made up of 12 amino acids. This chain's CDR3 is CASSWRGYEQYF. Filled out from reference TRBV28 and TRBJ2-7, the complete variable domain reads DVKVTQSSRYLVKRTGEKVFLECVQDMDHENMFWYRQDPGLGLRLIYFSYDVKMKEKGDIPEGYSVSREKKERFSLILESASTNQTSMYLCASSWRGYEQYFGPGTRLTVT.

V gene TRBV29-1 combines with J gene TRBJ1-1. The CDR3 loop spans 12 amino acids. Germline loops: CDR1 SQVTM, CDR2 ANQGSEA. CDR3 residues: CSVEDLGAEAFF.